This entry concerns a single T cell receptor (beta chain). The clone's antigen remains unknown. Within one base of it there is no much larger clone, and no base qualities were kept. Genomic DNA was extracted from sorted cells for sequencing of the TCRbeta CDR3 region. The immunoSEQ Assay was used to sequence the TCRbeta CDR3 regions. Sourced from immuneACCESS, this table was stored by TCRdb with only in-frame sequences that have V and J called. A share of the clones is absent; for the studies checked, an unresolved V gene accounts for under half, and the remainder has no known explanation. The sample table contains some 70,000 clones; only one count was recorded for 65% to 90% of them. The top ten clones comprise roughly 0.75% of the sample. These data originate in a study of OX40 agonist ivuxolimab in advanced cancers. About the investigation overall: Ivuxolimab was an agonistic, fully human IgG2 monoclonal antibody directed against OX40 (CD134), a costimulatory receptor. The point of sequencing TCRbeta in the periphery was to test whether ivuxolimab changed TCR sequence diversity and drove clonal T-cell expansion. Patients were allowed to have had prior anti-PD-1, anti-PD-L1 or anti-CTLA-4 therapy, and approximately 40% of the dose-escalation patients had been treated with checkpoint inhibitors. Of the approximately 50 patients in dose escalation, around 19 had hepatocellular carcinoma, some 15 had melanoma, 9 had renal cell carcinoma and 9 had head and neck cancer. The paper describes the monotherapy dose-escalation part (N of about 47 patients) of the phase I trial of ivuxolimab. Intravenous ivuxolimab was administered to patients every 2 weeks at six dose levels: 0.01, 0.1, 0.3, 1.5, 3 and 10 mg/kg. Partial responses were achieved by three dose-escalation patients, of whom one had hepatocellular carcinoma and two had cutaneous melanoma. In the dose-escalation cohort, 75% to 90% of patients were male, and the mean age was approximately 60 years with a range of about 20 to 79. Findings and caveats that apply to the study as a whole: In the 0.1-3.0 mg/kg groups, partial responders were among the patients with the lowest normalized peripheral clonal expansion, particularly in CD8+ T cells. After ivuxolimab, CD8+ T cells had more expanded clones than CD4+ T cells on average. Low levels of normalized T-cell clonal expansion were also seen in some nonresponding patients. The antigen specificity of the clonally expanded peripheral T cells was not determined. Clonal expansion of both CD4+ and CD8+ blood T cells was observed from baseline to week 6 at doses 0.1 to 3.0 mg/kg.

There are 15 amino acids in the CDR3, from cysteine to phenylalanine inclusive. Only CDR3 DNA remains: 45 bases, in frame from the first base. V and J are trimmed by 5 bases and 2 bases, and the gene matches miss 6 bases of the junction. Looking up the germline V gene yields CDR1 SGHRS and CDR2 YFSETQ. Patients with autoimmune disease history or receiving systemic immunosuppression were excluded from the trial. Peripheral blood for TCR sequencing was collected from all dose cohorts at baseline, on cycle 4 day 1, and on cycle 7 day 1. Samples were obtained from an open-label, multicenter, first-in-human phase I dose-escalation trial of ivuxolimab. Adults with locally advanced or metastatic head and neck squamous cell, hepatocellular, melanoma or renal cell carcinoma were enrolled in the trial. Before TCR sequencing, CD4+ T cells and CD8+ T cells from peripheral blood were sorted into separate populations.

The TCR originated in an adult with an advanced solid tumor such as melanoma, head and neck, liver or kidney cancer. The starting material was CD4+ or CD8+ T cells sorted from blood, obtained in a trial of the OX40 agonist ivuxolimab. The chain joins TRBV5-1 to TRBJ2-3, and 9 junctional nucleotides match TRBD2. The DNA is TGCGCCAGCAGTCCCAGCGGGGGGAACACAGATACGCAGTATTTT. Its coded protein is CASSPSGGNTDTQYF. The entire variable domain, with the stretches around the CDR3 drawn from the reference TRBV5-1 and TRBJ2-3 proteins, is KAGVTQTPRYLIKTRGQQVTLSCSPISGHRSVSWYQQTPGQGLQFLFEYFSETQRNKGNFPGRFSGRQFSNSRSEMNVSTLELGDSALYLCASSPSGGNTDTQYFGPGTRLTVL.